The rows below give T cell receptor beta chains drawn from one sample of a study of STAT5B mutations in CD4+ large granular lymphocyte leukemia. The assay was immunoSEQ multiplex PCR, and TCRdb's table has in-frame clones only and misses some. Among 30,000 to 40,000 clones listed, 70% to 90% were seen once. Sample: CD4+ T cells from blood buffy coats. These receptor sequences come from a human donor in good health. Both conserved end residues are part of each CDR3. The D gene is left open where the match is weak. Clone size appears in some rows only: once, few, many, or a class for an expanded clone.

TRBV28,TRBJ1-5,TRBD1,.,TGTGCCAGCAGGCGGACAGGGTACAATCAGCCCCAGCATTTT,CASRRTGYNQPQHF
TRBV4-1,TRBJ2-3,TRBD1,once,TGCGCCAGCAGCCAAGGGCGGGCGACAGCCCGAGGGGGCGCAGATACGCAGTATTTT,CASSQGRATARGGADTQYF
TRBV14,TRBJ1-6,TRBD1,.,TGTGCCAGCAGCCATGGGACAGTGAGTTCACCCCTCCACTTT,CASSHGTVSSPLHF
TRBV7-9,TRBJ2-3,.,.,TGTGCCAGCAGCGCAGAAACAGATACGCAGTATTTT,CASSAETDTQYF
TRBV30,TRBJ1-5,TRBD1,.,TGTGCCTGGAGTGGGGGACAGTTGATACAGCCCCAGCATTTT,CAWSGGQLIQPQHF
TRBV2,TRBJ2-1,.,.,TGTGCCAGCGGCTCCCGGGTATTATACAATGAGCAGTTCTTC,CASGSRVLYNEQFF
TRBV11-2,TRBJ2-2,.,.,TGTGCCAGCAGCTTAGGCTCGCGGGTGAACACCGGGGAGCTGTTTTTT,CASSLGSRVNTGELFF
TRBV18,TRBJ2-2,TRBD1,.,TGTGCCAGCTCACCTTTCGCGGGACAGGGAGTCGGGGAGCTGTTTTTT,CASSPFAGQGVGELFF
TRBV10-1,TRBJ1-6,.,few,TGCGCCAGCAGTCCCTCCTATAATTCACCCCTCCACTTT,CASSPSYNSPLHF
TRBV4-3,TRBJ2-3,TRBD2,.,TGCGCCAGCAGCCAAACGGGGGGGCGGGATACGCAGTATTTT,CASSQTGGRDTQYF
TRBV27,TRBJ2-1,TRBD1,.,TGTGCCAGCAGTTTCCGGGACAGGGAGTTCTTC,CASSFRDREFF
TRBV7-3,TRBJ2-1,.,.,TGTGCCAGCAGCTTAATGTATGGTACTTACAATGAGCAGTTCTTC,CASSLMYGTYNEQFF
TRBV2,TRBJ2-7,.,.,TGTGCCAGCAGTTACAGGAACGAGCAGTACTTC,CASSYRNEQYF
TRBV7-8,TRBJ1-1,TRBD1,once,TGTGCCAGCAGCCAACGGAGGGGGCTCAGGACTGAAGCTTTCTTT,CASSQRRGLRTEAFF
TRBV7-9,TRBJ2-3,.,.,TGTGCCAGCAGCTTAGCAGGGATGGATACGCAGTATTTT,CASSLAGMDTQYF
TRBV2,TRBJ2-7,.,few,TGTGCCAGCAGCTTGGACATCTACGAGCAGTACTTC,CASSLDIYEQYF
TRBV6-1,TRBJ2-3,.,.,TGTGCCAGCAGTGACGGGAGCCTCACAGATACGCAGTATTTT,CASSDGSLTDTQYF
TRBV14,TRBJ1-1,.,once,TGTGCCAGCAGCCAAGCTTACACTGAAGCTTTCTTT,CASSQAYTEAFF
TRBV11-3,TRBJ2-7,.,once,TGTGCCAGCAGCTTAGGGCGCGGCGGCGGGTCTATGGAGCAGTACTTC,CASSLGRGGGSMEQYF
TRBV11-2,TRBJ2-7,.,once,TGTGCCAGCGGAAGCCGCGGCGGACGCAATTCCGGTCCCGAGCAGTACTTC,CASGSRGGRNSGPEQYF
TRBV21-1,TRBJ1-3,.,.,TGTGCCAGCAGCAACCTCATGCGGGACAGCCACTCTGGAAACACCATATATTTT,CASSNLMRDSHSGNTIYF
TRBV7-9,TRBJ2-1,.,.,TGTGCCAGCAGAGAGTCGTGGGGATGGAACAATGAGCAGTTCTTC,CASRESWGWNNEQFF
TRBV6-5,TRBJ1-2,TRBD1,few,TGTGCCAGCATGGGACAGGGTAAAGGCTACACCTTC,CASMGQGKGYTF
TRBV12-5,TRBJ2-3,.,few,TGTGCTTCCGGGGCGGAGTTGGGCACAGATACGCAGTATTTT,CASGAELGTDTQYF
TRBV5-6,TRBJ2-7,.,.,TGTGCCAGCACCCTTCACTACGAGCAGTACTTC,CASTLHYEQYF
TRBV7-2,TRBJ2-1,.,.,TGTGCCAGCAGCTTAGGTGTCTACACGTCCTACAATGAGCAGTTCTTC,CASSLGVYTSYNEQFF
TRBV30,TRBJ1-4,.,.,TGTGCCTGGAGGGGCTTAGGCACAACTAATGAAAAACTGTTTTTT,CAWRGLGTTNEKLFF
TRBV5-1,TRBJ2-5,.,.,TGCGCCAGCAGCTTGGGGGACGCGTACCAAGAGACCCAGTACTTC,CASSLGDAYQETQYF
TRBV7-9,TRBJ1-1,.,.,TGTGCCAGCAGCCCAGGGGTACCTATGAACACTGAAGCTTTCTTT,CASSPGVPMNTEAFF
TRBV7-2,TRBJ2-7,TRBD2,.,TGTGCCAGCAGCTTAGACATAGCTAGCGGCTCCTACGAGCAGTACTTC,CASSLDIASGSYEQYF
TRBV5-6,TRBJ1-6,.,.,TGTGCCAGCAGCTTCGGAGGGGGGACGGGTTATTCACCCCTCCACTTT,CASSFGGGTGYSPLHF
TRBV5-5,TRBJ1-1,.,.,TGTGCCAGCAGCTTGGAGGCCCCTTGG,CASSLEAPW
TRBV7-8,TRBJ2-1,TRBD2,.,TGTGCCAGCAGCTTAGAGGGTAGCGGGGGATACAATGAGCAGTTCTTC,CASSLEGSGGYNEQFF
TRBV11-2,TRBJ2-5,.,once,TGTGCCAGCAGCTTCTCCCTCTCGGGGACCCAGTACTTC,CASSFSLSGTQYF
TRBV19,TRBJ1-2,TRBD1,.,TGTGCCACCTCGGGACAGGGGACGAACTATGGCTACACCTTC,CATSGQGTNYGYTF
TRBV10-3,TRBJ2-6,.,.,TGTGCCATCAAATCGGCTGGGGCCAACGTCCTGACTTTC,CAIKSAGANVLTF
TRBV28,TRBJ1-2,.,.,TGTGCCAGCAGCCCCCCGGGCTACACCTTC,CASSPPGYTF
TRBV7-3,TRBJ1-1,.,once,TGTGCCAGCAGCCCTGACAGGAGCACTGAAGCTTTCTTT,CASSPDRSTEAFF
TRBV7-9,TRBJ2-7,TRBD1,.,TGTGCCAGCAGCCCCGGGACAGGGGGCTTATACGAGCAGTACTTC,CASSPGTGGLYEQYF
TRBV19,TRBJ1-6,TRBD1,.,TGTGCCAGTAAAGACAGGGATCATAGCACACCCCTCCACTTT,CASKDRDHSTPLHF
TRBV7-6,TRBJ2-2,.,.,TGTGCCAGCAGCTTAGTTTCAGGGTTACTTAACACCGGGGAGCTGTTTTTT,CASSLVSGLLNTGELFF
TRBV7-2,TRBJ1-4,.,.,TGTGCCAGCAGCTTATCCCCGGGGGCAACTAATGAAAAACTGTTTTTT,CASSLSPGATNEKLFF
TRBV5-4,TRBJ2-4,.,.,TGTGCCAGCAGCTCTTCGGCTGGGGAAAACATTCAGTACTTC,CASSSSAGENIQYF
TRBV5-8,TRBJ2-7,.,.,TGTGCCAGCAGCTTGGGTTTCTCCTACTACGAGCAGTACTTC,CASSLGFSYYEQYF